Listed below are T cell receptor beta chains from one sample, sequenced in a study of response to subunit inactivated influenza vaccine. Each CDR3 protein is one row after TCRdb ran MiXCR on the RT-PCR reads. The sample consists of hundreds of thousands of distinct CDR3 sequences, 15% to 19% of them appearing once. The sample in question was PBMCs from blood, obtained 11 to 12 days after vaccination. Receptor source: a man aged 45 to 65 who received an inactivated influenza vaccine. Both conserved end residues are part of each CDR3. Each record gives: V gene, clone size, J gene, D gene, CDR3 protein, CDR3 DNA. The D gene is left open where the match is weak. Size is omitted from some rows. Given values are once, few, many or a class for expanded clones.

TRBV20-1	few	TRBJ1-5	.	CSARAGLDQPQHF	TGCAGTGCTAGAGCAGGGCTCGATCAGCCCCAGCATTTT
TRBV12-3/TRBV12-4	.	TRBJ1-2	TRBD1	CASSSRQGEDGYTF	TGTGCCAGCAGTAGCCGACAGGGGGAGGATGGCTACACCTTC
TRBV7-9	few	TRBJ2-1	TRBD1	CASSQYSGTGENNEQFF	TGTGCCAGCAGCCAATATTCCGGGACAGGGGAAAACAATGAGCAGTTCTTC
TRBV20-1	few	TRBJ2-3	TRBD2	CSASFAGEATDTQYF	TGCAGTGCTAGTTTTGCGGGAGAGGCCACAGATACGCAGTATTTT
TRBV2	.	TRBJ1-2	.	CASSPDRFFYGYTF	TGTGCCAGCAGTCCCGACAGGTTCTTCTATGGCTACACCTTC
TRBV29-1	few	TRBJ2-2	.	CSAGPSNTGELFF	TGCAGCGCCGGACCGTCGAACACCGGGGAGCTGTTTTTT
TRBV12-3/TRBV12-4	few	TRBJ2-5	TRBD1	CASTESTGVETQYF	TGTGCCAGCACCGAATCAACAGGGGTGGAGACCCAGTACTTC
TRBV7-9	few	TRBJ2-4	TRBD1	CASSLAQGVSHGIQYF	TGTGCCAGCAGCTTAGCACAGGGGGTGAGTCATGGCATTCAGTACTTC
TRBV24-1	few	TRBJ2-3	.	CATSDTDTSTDTQYF	TGTGCCACCAGTGATACGGACACCTCCACAGATACGCAGTATTTT
TRBV5-1	few	TRBJ2-1	TRBD1	CASSSTYQGAGEQFF	TGCGCCAGCAGCTCAACCTACCAGGGGGCTGGTGAGCAGTTCTTC
TRBV6-5	.	TRBJ2-7	TRBD1	CASSYSSTGRNEQYF	TGTGCCAGCAGTTACTCTTCGACAGGGCGCAACGAGCAGTACTTC
TRBV5-5	.	TRBJ1-3	TRBD1	CANSDRAGNTIYF	TGTGCCAACTCGGACAGGGCTGGAAACACCATATATTTT
TRBV12-3/TRBV12-4	.	TRBJ2-1	TRBD2	CASSQSGTSGAYNEQFF	TGTGCCAGCAGTCAATCCGGGACTAGCGGGGCGTACAATGAGCAGTTCTTC
TRBV28	.	TRBJ2-5	TRBD1	CASSPYSYDRQGLGETQYF	TGTGCCAGCAGTCCCTACAGTTACGACCGACAGGGGTTGGGAGAGACCCAGTACTTC
TRBV7-2	few	TRBJ1-6	.	CASSEGLIGSPLHF	TGTGCCAGCAGCGAGGGACTTATTGGTTCACCCCTCCACTTT
TRBV20-1	.	TRBJ2-6	.	CSASWGPGANVLTF	TGCAGTGCTAGTTGGGGGCCTGGGGCCAACGTCCTGACTTTC
TRBV27	few	TRBJ1-5	TRBD1	CASRPGQGAHQPQHF	TGTGCCAGCAGACCCGGACAGGGGGCCCATCAGCCCCAGCATTTT
TRBV7-8	.	TRBJ1-1	TRBD1	CASSYTGASTEAFF	TGTGCCAGCAGCTACACAGGGGCCAGCACTGAAGCTTTCTTT
TRBV20-1	.	TRBJ2-1	TRBD2	CSARGTALTSGRLYNEQFF	TGCAGTGCTAGAGGTACGGCGCTGACTAGCGGAAGACTCTACAATGAGCAGTTCTTC
TRBV5-1	few	TRBJ2-5	.	CASSLDWEETQYF	TGCGCCAGCAGCTTGGATTGGGAAGAGACCCAGTACTTC
TRBV5-1	.	TRBJ1-4	.	CASSSTGLTNEKLFF	TGCGCCAGCAGCTCTACAGGGTTGACTAATGAAAAACTGTTTTTT
TRBV20-1	.	TRBJ1-3	TRBD1	CSAREGQGAGNTIYF	TGCAGTGCTAGAGAGGGACAGGGGGCGGGAAACACCATATATTTT
TRBV11-2	.	TRBJ2-7	.	CASSLAPYRDIHYEQYF	TGTGCCAGCAGCTTAGCACCATACCGGGACATTCACTACGAGCAGTACTTC
TRBV12-3/TRBV12-4	.	TRBJ1-5	TRBD1	CASSRGDRGSQPQHF	TGTGCCAGCAGCCGGGGGGACAGGGGGAGTCAGCCCCAGCATTTT
TRBV10-3	.	TRBJ1-1	.	CAISQTGMNTEAFF	TGTGCCATCAGCCAGACGGGCATGAACACTGAAGCTTTCTTT
TRBV4-2	few	TRBJ2-7	TRBD2	CASSQDTSGYEQYF	TGTGCCAGCAGCCAAGATACTAGCGGGTACGAGCAGTACTTC
TRBV27	.	TRBJ1-6	.	CASSWTRGHSPLHF	TGTGCCAGCAGTTGGACCCGTGGGCATTCACCCCTCCACTTT
TRBV6-1	few	TRBJ2-7	TRBD2	CASGLAGGSSYEQYF	TGTGCCAGCGGACTAGCGGGGGGGAGCTCCTACGAGCAGTACTTC
TRBV4-2	.	TRBJ2-6	TRBD1	CASSQPGQGANVLTF	TGTGCCAGCAGCCAACCGGGACAGGGGGCCAACGTCCTGACTTTC
TRBV4-1	few	TRBJ1-2	.	CASSQVQEVRYGYTF	TGCGCCAGCAGCCAAGTTCAGGAAGTGAGATATGGCTACACCTTC
TRBV29-1	few	TRBJ1-4	.	CSGRTDEKLFF	TGCAGCGGCCGGACAGACGAAAAACTGTTTTTT
TRBV19	.	TRBJ1-1	.	CASSKGMETEAFF	TGTGCCAGTAGCAAGGGAATGGAAACTGAAGCTTTCTTT
TRBV20-1	once	TRBJ1-2	.	CSARPALGGYTF	TGCAGTGCTAGGCCCGCGCTGGGAGGCTACACCTTC
TRBV19	.	TRBJ2-2	.	CASRRTGANTGELFF	TGTGCCAGTAGAAGGACGGGGGCGAACACCGGGGAGCTGTTTTTT
TRBV10-3	few	TRBJ1-1	.	CAISETRGEAFF	TGTGCCATCAGTGAGACACGAGGCGAAGCTTTCTTT
TRBV9	few	TRBJ2-7	TRBD2	CASSVTPLAGGNEQYF	TGTGCCAGCAGCGTAACCCCACTAGCGGGAGGGAACGAGCAGTACTTC
TRBV28	few	TRBJ2-5	.	CASSSPQVMAQYF	TGTGCCAGCAGCTCTCCTCAAGTTATGGCCCAGTACTTC
TRBV20-1	few	TRBJ2-3	.	CSARIEGGNTQYF	TGCAGTGCTAGAATTGAAGGGGGGAATACGCAGTATTTT
TRBV27	.	TRBJ1-2	.	CASPIRMYGYTF	TGTGCCAGCCCCATCAGGATGTATGGCTACACCTTC
TRBV12-3/TRBV12-4	many	TRBJ2-7	.	CASSQTGNNERLYF	TGTGCCAGCAGTCAGACAGGAAACAACGAACGCTTGTACTTC